A single sample gave rise to the 14 T cell receptor beta chains below, sequenced in a study of blood T cell repertoires in COVID-19. Here immunoSEQ multiplex PCR was the method, and the copy in TCRdb shows in-frame clones only, minus some. The repertoire has 200,000 or so clones, roughly 85% of them found once; the top ten carry about 4.8%. Sample: PBMCs or T cells enriched from blood (not recorded which). All receptors come from a woman aged 45-65 years who had been exposed to COVID-19.

This chain joins TRBV10-2 and TRBJ1-6, with D perhaps matching TRBD1 (6 bases). Deletions cut 4 bases from V and 0 bases from J, with 13 bases between. The germline V gene has CDR1 WSHSY and CDR2 SAAADI. The CDR3 consists of 17 residues. CDR3 bases: TGCGCCAGCAGTGCCACAGGGCTGAGCTCCTATAATTCACCCCTCCACTTT. Its protein is CASSATGLSSYNSPLHF.

The chain links TRBV29-1 to TRBJ1-3; D may be TRBD1 (5 bases). The CDR3 contains 14 residues. Trimming stripped 4 bases from V and 1 base from J, with 11 bases between. Per the germline V gene, CDR1 is SQVTM and CDR2 is ANQGSEA. The CDR3 protein is CSVAAGGSGNTIYF. Written as DNA, the CDR3 is TGCAGCGTTGCTGCCGGGGGATCTGGAAACACCATATATTTT.

The J gene is TRBJ1-1, the V gene TRBV4-3; TRBD1 matches at 7 bases. Trimming at V came to 4 bases and at J to 8 bases, leaving 10 bases not matched to a gene. Germline V gene sequence: CDR1 LGHNA, CDR2 YSLEER. The CDR3 extends over 14 amino acids. Here the CDR3 reads CASSPLRGQGEAFF. The DNA for the CDR3 is TGCGCCAGCAGCCCCCTAAGGGGGCAGGGCGAAGCTTTCTTT.

The chain joins TRBV3-1 (or the pseudogene TRBV3-2) to TRBJ1-1; D unresolved. Germline V CDR1 and CDR2: LGHDT, YNNKEL (reference sequence). The CDR3 runs 15 residues. V was cut by 4 bases and J by 0 bases, with 12 bases left in between. CDR3 nucleotide sequence: TGTGCCAGCAGCCCGCCGACCAGCGTGAACACTGAAGCTTTCTTT. This gives the protein CASSPPTSVNTEAFF.

This clone was counted between two and nine times. This rearrangement joins TRBV28 to TRBJ1-2, with D perhaps TRBD1 (5 bases). Per germline, CDR1 MDHEN and CDR2 SYDVKM. This CDR3 has 11 residues. With 2 bases removed from V and 7 bases from J, the gap between germline ends came to 5 bases. The CDR3 DNA is TGTGCCAGCAGTTTACAGGGTGGCTACACCTTC. This sequence encodes CASSLQGGYTF.

The chain is built from TRBV29-1 and TRBJ2-1; no firm D call. Germline V gene sequence: CDR1 SQVTM, CDR2 ANQGSEA. V lost 7 bases, J lost 3 bases, and 10 bases lay in between. The CDR3 has 12 residues. CDR3 sequence: CSADHYYNEQFF. The CDR3 DNA reads as TGCAGCGCCGACCACTACTACAATGAGCAGTTCTTC.

The chain recombines TRBV18 with TRBJ2-7, with TRBD1 identical over 7 bases. Germline CDR1 is KGHSH and CDR2 is LQKENI. The CDR3 totals 14 residues. The junction had 7 bases not matched to a gene; V was cut back by 3 bases and J by 5 bases. The CDR3, as DNA: TGTGCCAGCTCACCTCGACAGGGTTTGGACGAGCAGTACTTC. Amino acids: CASSPRQGLDEQYF.

The chain employs TRBV14 and TRBJ2-5; a possible D gene is TRBD2 (6 bases). The CDR3 sequence is 16 residues long. CDR1 and CDR2 from the germline V gene are SGHDN and FVKESK. Trimming stripped 2 bases from V and 4 bases from J, with 17 bases between. CDR3 bases: TGTGCCAGCAGCCAACGGGTTTTATGGGGAGGAGAGACCCAGTACTTC. Its translation is CASSQRVLWGGETQYF.

The gene calls are TRBV12-3 or TRBV12-4 and TRBJ2-7; 9 bases map to TRBD1. The CDR3 is made up of 12 amino acids. V was pared by 6 bases and J by 7 bases, with 4 bases of the junction left unmatched. The chain's CDR3 is CASRTGGSEQYF. For the CDR3, the DNA is TGTGCCAGCAGGACAGGGGGAAGTGAGCAGTACTTC.

The rearrangement links TRBV5-4 to TRBJ1-1; TRBD1 agrees at 7 bases. The CDR3 has 14 amino acids. The V and J ends lost 4 bases and 3 bases, in that order; junction bases with no gene match: 6. CDR1 is SGHNT, CDR2 YYREEE, per germline (reference sequence). The CDR3: CASSRITGDTEAFF. CDR3 bases: TGTGCCAGCAGCCGTATTACAGGGGACACTGAAGCTTTCTTT.

The chain joins TRBV5-1 to TRBJ2-7; D is perhaps TRBD1 (6 bases). CDR3 length: 14 amino acids. V was clipped by 4 bases and J by 2 bases, with 13 bases between them. The germline V gene has CDR1 SGHRS and CDR2 YFSETQ. The CDR3 DNA is TGCGCCAGCAGCGCTACAGGGAACACCTACGAGCAGTACTTC. Protein: CASSATGNTYEQYF.

The chain recombines TRBV10-3 with TRBJ1-3; possibly TRBD1 for D (6 bases). The length of the CDR3 is 17 residues. V was clipped by 5 bases and J by 8 bases, with 25 bases between them. CDR1 and CDR2 (germline): ENHRY, SYGVKD. The CDR3 DNA reads as TGTGCCATCAGTCGTTTGCCTAACAGGGACGAGGTAGACACCATATATTTT. Protein: CAISRLPNRDEVDTIYF.

The V and J genes are TRBV29-1 and TRBJ2-5; D may be TRBD2 (7 bases). Germline V gene data show CDR1 as SQVTM and CDR2 as ANQGSEA. CDR3 length: 11 amino acids. Trimming left V 7 bases short and J 5 bases short, with 11 bases between. The CDR3 region is CSEGRGETQYF. The CDR3 DNA is TGCAGCGAGGGGAGGGGGGAGACCCAGTACTTC. Variable domain in full (rest from reference TRBV29-1 and TRBJ2-5): SAVISQKPSRDICQRGTSLTIQCQVDSQVTMMFWYRQQPGQSLTLIATANQGSEATYESGFVIDKFPISRPNLTFSTLTVSNMSPEDSSIYLCSEGRGETQYFGPGTRLLVL.

The chain links TRBV6-1 to TRBJ1-6, with D hard to call. V gave up 2 bases and J gave up 13 bases, with 12 bases separating them. Germline V CDR1 and CDR2: MNHNS, SASEGT. The CDR3 is made up of 13 amino acids. The CDR3 sequence: CASSETRDTPLHF. The CDR3 nucleotides are TGTGCCAGCAGTGAAACCCGCGACACTCCCCTCCACTTT.